The source of this TCR beta chain is a study of radiotherapy plus CTLA-4 blockade in lung cancer. Study-level background: An objective response was seen in about a sixth of patients, and disease control in less than 40%. Overall study results and limits: According to reports, early shifts in blood T cell clones, alongside interferon-beta, forecast response most accurately. After radiotherapy and ipilimumab, tumor-derived clones expanded in peripheral blood.

Ipilimumab-mediated CTLA-4 blockade plus focal radiation was given to patients having chemo-refractory metastatic non-small-cell lung cancer. The V gene lost 2 bases and the J gene lost 3 bases, with 17 bases spanning the gap. This CDR3 has 16 amino acids. In germline, CDR1 is GTSNPN, CDR2 SVGIG (reference sequence). Method: immunoSEQ multiplex PCR; TCRdb's copy keeps in-frame clones and lacks some. The sample contains over 50,000 clones, under 85% of which appear only once. About this clone: Its antigen remains unknown.

The receptor was derived from a human donor with non-small cell lung cancer who had a partial response to radiotherapy plus ipilimumab. The sample in question was peripheral blood, obtained from a patient treated with radiotherapy plus ipilimumab. This chain links TRBV30 with TRBJ2-1, with D possibly TRBD1 on 5 matching bases. The CDR3 region has the DNA TGTGCCTGGAGTAGTTTTCCACAGGCCATCTACAATGAGCAGTTCTTC. It translates to CAWSSFPQAIYNEQFF. The full variable domain, with the rest looked up from reference TRBV30 and TRBJ2-1, is SQTIHQWPATLVQPVGSPLSLECTVEGTSNPNLYWYRQAAGRGLQLLFYSVGIGQISSEVPQNLSASRPQDRQFILSSKKLLLSDSGFYLCAWSSFPQAIYNEQFFGPGTRLTVL.